This T cell receptor beta chain was found in a study of shared clonotypes between healthy human individuals. Regarding this clone: The antigen remains unidentified.

V shed 0 bases and J shed 5 bases, with 8 bases lying between them. The length of the CDR3 is 13 residues. CDR1 SGDLS and CDR2 YYNGEE come from the germline V gene. General study results and limits: The four-donor shared clonotypes exceeded non-shared clonotypes in generation probability, with non-shared ones scoring lower.

Measured with immunoSEQ multiplex PCR; TCRdb has only the in-frame clones, and not every one. The table lists approximately 710,000 clones, about 92% of them singletons. Donors comprised healthy HIV-negative adults lacking recent acute infections or vaccinations. The specimen was memory CD8+ T cells from PBMCs. Subset specified: CD45RO+ cells pooled with CCR7-negative TemRA cells. This clonotype originated in a man in his late teens or twenties in good health. Some clones in this sample may be carry-over from other donors' samples. This chain uses TRBV9 with TRBJ1-1, with D uncertain. The CDR3 is CASSVDGGTEAFF. CDR3 nucleotide sequence: TGTGCCAGCAGCGTAGATGGTGGGACTGAAGCTTTCTTT.